A single sample is the source of the 14 T cell receptor beta chains below, sequenced in a study of shared clonotypes between healthy human individuals. Only in-frame clones appear in the TCRdb table, and some are missing; sequencing was by immunoSEQ multiplex PCR. Of approximately 2,000,000 clones in the sample, around 93% were seen once. Sequences were obtained from naive CD4+ T cells from PBMCs. The subset here: CD45RA+ positively selected. These receptor sequences come from a man aged 18 to 35 in good health. Some clones in this sample may be carry-over from other donors' samples.

As to this clone: Distinct nucleotide sequences in the sample also encode this CDR3. V gene TRBV2 combines with J gene TRBJ1-3; D is unclear. Germline lookup yields CDR1 SNHLY and CDR2 FYNNEI. CDR3 size: 14 residues. V lost 6 bases to trimming and J lost 0 bases, with 9 bases between them. Here the CDR3 reads CASRPGASGNTIYF. DNA for the CDR3: TGTGCCAGCAGGCCCGGCGCCTCTGGAAACACCATATATTTT.

With regard to this clone: Different DNA sequences within this sample yield the same CDR3. The genes are TRBV9 and TRBJ2-5; either TRBD1 or TRBD2 may supply D (5 bases each). Germline V gene data show CDR1 as SGDLS and CDR2 as YYNGEE. Deletions cut 0 bases from V and 3 bases from J, with 9 bases between. The length of the CDR3 is 14 residues. The CDR3 DNA is TGTGCCAGCAGCGTAGCCGGGGCAGAAGAGACCCAGTACTTC. Amino acid sequence: CASSVAGAEETQYF.

The chain couples TRBV10-3 to TRBJ2-1; maybe TRBD2 (5 bases). The CDR3 is 15 amino acids. V lost 6 bases and J 7 bases, leaving 19 bases between the germline ends. The V gene's germline CDR1 is ENHRY and CDR2 SYGVKD. The CDR3 nucleotides read TGTGCCATCAGCAACCTGGTGGTTAGAGGGAATGAGCAGTTCTTC. This translates into CAISNLVVRGNEQFF.

To note about this clone: Other DNA sequences from this sample encode an identical CDR3 as well. The chain uses TRBV7-2 and TRBJ2-1; TRBD2 matches at 13 bases. Germline V lookup: CDR1 SGHTA, CDR2 FQGNSA. V shed 1 base and J 7 bases; nucleotides not matched to a gene: 1. The CDR3 totals 15 residues. The CDR3 coding sequence is TGTGCCAGCAGCTTAGGGACTAGCGGGAGAAATGAGCAGTTCTTC. Translation: CASSLGTSGRNEQFF.

On this clone: The same CDR3 is also encoded by other DNA sequences in this sample. The chain is built from TRBV29-1 and TRBJ2-7, with D tentatively TRBD1 or TRBD2 (5 bases each). This CDR3 spans 14 amino acids. The V and J ends lost 6 bases and 1 base respectively, with 16 bases between them. Germline V gives CDR1 SQVTM, CDR2 ANQGSEA. DNA of the CDR3: TGCAGCGTGGAGACCGGGACGGGGTCCTACGAGCAGTACTTC. Protein: CSVETGTGSYEQYF.

The rearrangement links TRBV5-4 to TRBJ1-3, with TRBD1 as a possible D gene (5 bases). V lost 0 bases and J lost 4, with 17 bases in between. The V gene's germline CDR1 is SGHNT and CDR2 YYREEE (reference sequence). The CDR3 consists of 17 residues. CDR3 loop: CASSLDGTRLQGNTIYF. CDR3 in DNA: TGTGCCAGCAGCTTGGACGGGACCCGGTTGCAAGGAAACACCATATATTTT.

The chain links TRBV5-1 to TRBJ1-5; D is perhaps TRBD1 (5 bases). The CDR3 is 15 amino acids. V was trimmed by 4 bases and J by 3 bases, leaving 14 bases between them. Germline-derived CDR1 and CDR2 are SGHRS and YFSETQ. DNA for the CDR3: TGCGCCAGCAGCCTTGGGGGGTCCCCCAATCAGCCCCAGCATTTT. Amino acid sequence: CASSLGGSPNQPQHF.

This chain joins TRBV30 and TRBJ2-7, with D tentatively TRBD2 (6 bases). This CDR3 has 13 amino acids. V was trimmed by 3 bases and J by 3 bases, leaving 12 bases between them. CDR1 and CDR2 (germline): GTSNPN, SVGIG (reference sequence). CDR3 DNA: TGTGCCTGGAGGAGACTAGTCCTCTACGAGCAGTACTTC. This sequence encodes CAWRRLVLYEQYF.

The chain employs TRBV28 and TRBJ2-7; 8 bases agree with TRBD2. V trimming: 5 bases; J trimming: 2 bases; junction bases outside the gene matches: 8. There are 15 residues in the CDR3. From germline, CDR1 is MDHEN and CDR2 SYDVKM. Here the CDR3 DNA reads TGTGCCAGCAGTATGGCGGGAGGCCTTACCTACGAGCAGTACTTC. Its protein is CASSMAGGLTYEQYF.

This clone came up once. The chain uses TRBV10-1 and TRBJ2-3; the D gene is possibly TRBD1 (6 bases). Between the trimmed V and J ends, which lost 4 bases and 5 bases, there was a span of 13 bases. The CDR3 contains 14 residues. Looked up from germline, CDR1 is WNHNN and CDR2 is SYGVQD (reference sequence). CDR3 amino acids: CASSGQGREDTQYF. CDR3 nucleotide sequence: TGCGCCAGCAGTGGCCAGGGGCGAGAAGATACGCAGTATTTT.

The chain is built from TRBV27 and TRBJ1-3; the match to TRBD1 covers 11 bases. V was pared by 5 bases and J by 1 base, with 4 bases of the junction left unmatched. The CDR3 runs to 16 residues. The germline V gene has CDR1 MNHEY and CDR2 SMNVEV (reference sequence). DNA for the CDR3: TGTGCCAGCAGTGTGGACAGGGGGCGATCTGGAAACACCATATATTTT. Protein sequence: CASSVDRGRSGNTIYF.

The chain employs TRBV7-3 and TRBJ2-1, with D possibly matching TRBD1 (5 bases). Trimming took 1 base from V and 8 from J, leaving 12 bases between them. Germline CDR1 reads SGHTA; CDR2 reads FQGTGA. The CDR3 contains 14 residues. DNA of the CDR3: TGTGCCAGCAGCTTAAGGGGCAGCCTCGATGAGCAGTTCTTC. It translates to CASSLRGSLDEQFF.

In its sample, this clone was seen once. The V call is TRBV9, the J call TRBJ2-5; possible D gene TRBD2, 6 bases. V shed 4 bases and J shed 3 bases, with 10 bases lying between them. CDR3 length: 13 amino acids. Germline V CDR1 and CDR2: SGDLS, YYNGEE. The CDR3 nucleotides read TGTGCCAGCAGCCGGGACTCCGAAGAGACCCAGTACTTC. This gives the protein CASSRDSEETQYF. Based on the CDR3 plus reference TRBV9 and TRBJ2-5, the full variable domain is DSGVTQTPKHLITATGQRVTLRCSPRSGDLSVYWYQQSLDQGLQFLIQYYNGEERAKGNILERFSAQQFPDLHSELNLSSLELGDSALYFCASSRDSEETQYFGPGTRLLVL.

The gene calls are TRBV19 and TRBJ1-5; weak D call: TRBD1 (5 bases). Per germline, CDR1 LNHDA and CDR2 SQIVND (reference sequence). The CDR3 is 15 residues long. Trimming removed 7 bases from V and 4 bases from J, with 17 bases in between. In DNA, the CDR3 is TGTGCCAGTACCCCGACCGGGGCCCTGAATCAGCCCCAGCATTTT. It is translated as CASTPTGALNQPQHF. The full variable domain, rest sourced from reference TRBV19 and TRBJ1-5, is DGGITQSPKYLFRKEGQNVTLSCEQNLNHDAMYWYRQDPGQGLRLIYYSQIVNDFQKGDIAEGYSVSREKKESFPLTVTSAQKNPTAFYLCASTPTGALNQPQHFGDGTRLSIL.